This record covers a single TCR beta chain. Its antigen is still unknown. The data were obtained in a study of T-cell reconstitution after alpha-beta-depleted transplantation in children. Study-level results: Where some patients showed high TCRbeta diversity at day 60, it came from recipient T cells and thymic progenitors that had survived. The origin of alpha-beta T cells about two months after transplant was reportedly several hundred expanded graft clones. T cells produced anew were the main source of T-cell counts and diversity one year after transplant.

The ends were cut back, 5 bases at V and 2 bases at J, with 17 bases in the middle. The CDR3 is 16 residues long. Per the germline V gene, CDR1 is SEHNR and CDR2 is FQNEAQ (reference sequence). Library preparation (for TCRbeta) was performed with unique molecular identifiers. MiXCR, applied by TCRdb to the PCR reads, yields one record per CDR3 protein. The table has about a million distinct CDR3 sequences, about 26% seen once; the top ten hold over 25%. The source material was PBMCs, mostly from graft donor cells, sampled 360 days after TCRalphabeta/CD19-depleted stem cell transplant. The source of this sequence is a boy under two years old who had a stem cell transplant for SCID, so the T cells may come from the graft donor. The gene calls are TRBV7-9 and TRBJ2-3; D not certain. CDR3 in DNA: TGTGCCAGCAGCGCCCGTCGAGGCAGAGACACAGATACGCAGTATTTT. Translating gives CASSARRGRDTDTQYF.